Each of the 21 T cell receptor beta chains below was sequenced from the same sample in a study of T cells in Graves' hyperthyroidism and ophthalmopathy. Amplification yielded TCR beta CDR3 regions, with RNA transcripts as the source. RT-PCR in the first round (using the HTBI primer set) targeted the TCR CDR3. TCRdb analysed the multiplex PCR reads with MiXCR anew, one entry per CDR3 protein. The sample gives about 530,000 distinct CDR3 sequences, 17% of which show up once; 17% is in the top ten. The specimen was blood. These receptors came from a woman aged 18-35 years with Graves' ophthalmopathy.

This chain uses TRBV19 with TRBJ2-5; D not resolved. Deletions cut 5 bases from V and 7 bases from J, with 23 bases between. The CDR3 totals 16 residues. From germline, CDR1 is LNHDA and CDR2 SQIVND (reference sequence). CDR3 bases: TGTGCCAGTAGTCTTCAGAACTCCGGGCCCGGTGGGACCCAGTACTTC. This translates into CASSLQNSGPGGTQYF.

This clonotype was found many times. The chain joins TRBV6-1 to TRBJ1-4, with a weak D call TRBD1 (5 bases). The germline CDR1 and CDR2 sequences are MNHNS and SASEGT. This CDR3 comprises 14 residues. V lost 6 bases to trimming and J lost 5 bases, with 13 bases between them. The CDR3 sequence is CASRVAGWNEKLFF. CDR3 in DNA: TGTGCCAGCAGGGTAGCAGGGTGGAATGAAAAACTGTTTTTT.

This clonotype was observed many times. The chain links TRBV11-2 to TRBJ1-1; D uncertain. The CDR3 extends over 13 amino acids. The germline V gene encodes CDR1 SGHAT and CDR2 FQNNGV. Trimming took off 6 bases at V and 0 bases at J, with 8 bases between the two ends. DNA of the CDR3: TGTGCCAGCAGGCCGCAGTTGAACACTGAAGCTTTCTTT. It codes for CASRPQLNTEAFF. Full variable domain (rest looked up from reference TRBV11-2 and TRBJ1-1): EAGVAQSPRYKIIEKRQSVAFWCNPISGHATLYWYQQILGQGPKLLIQFQNNGVVDDSQLPKDRFSAERLKGVDSTLKIQPAKLEDSAVYLCASRPQLNTEAFFGQGTRLTVV.

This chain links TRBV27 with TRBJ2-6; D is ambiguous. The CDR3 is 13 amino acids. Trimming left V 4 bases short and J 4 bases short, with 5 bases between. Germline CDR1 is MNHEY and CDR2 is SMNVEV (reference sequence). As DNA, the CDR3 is TGTGCCAGCAGTTATCTGGGGGCCAACGTCCTGACTTTC. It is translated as CASSYLGANVLTF.

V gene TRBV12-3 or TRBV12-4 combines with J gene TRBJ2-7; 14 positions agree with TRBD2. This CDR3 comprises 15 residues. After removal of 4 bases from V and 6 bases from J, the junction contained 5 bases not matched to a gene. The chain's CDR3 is CASSSGTSGRLEQYF. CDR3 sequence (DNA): TGTGCCAGCAGTTCCGGGACTAGCGGGAGACTCGAGCAGTACTTC.

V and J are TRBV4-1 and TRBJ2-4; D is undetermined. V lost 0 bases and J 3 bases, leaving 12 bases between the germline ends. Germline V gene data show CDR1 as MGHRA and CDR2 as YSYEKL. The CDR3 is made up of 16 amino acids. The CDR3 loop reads CASSQDDGSFKNIQYF. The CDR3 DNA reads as TGCGCCAGCAGCCAAGATGACGGGTCCTTCAAAAACATTCAGTACTTC.

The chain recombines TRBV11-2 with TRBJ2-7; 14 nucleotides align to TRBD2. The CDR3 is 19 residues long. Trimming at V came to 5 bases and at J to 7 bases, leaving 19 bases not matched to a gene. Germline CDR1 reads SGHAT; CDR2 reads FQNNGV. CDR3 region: CASSPRDLRGTSGRGEQYF. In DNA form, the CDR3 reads TGTGCCAGCAGCCCCCGGGACCTCCGGGGGACTAGCGGGAGAGGTGAGCAGTACTTC.

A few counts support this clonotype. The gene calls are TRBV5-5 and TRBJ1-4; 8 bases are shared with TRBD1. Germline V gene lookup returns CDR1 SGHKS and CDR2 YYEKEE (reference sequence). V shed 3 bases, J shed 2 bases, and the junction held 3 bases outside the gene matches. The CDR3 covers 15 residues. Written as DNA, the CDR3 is TGTGCCAGCAGCTCTCAGGGGGCCACTAATGAAAAACTGTTTTTT. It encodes CASSSQGATNEKLFF.

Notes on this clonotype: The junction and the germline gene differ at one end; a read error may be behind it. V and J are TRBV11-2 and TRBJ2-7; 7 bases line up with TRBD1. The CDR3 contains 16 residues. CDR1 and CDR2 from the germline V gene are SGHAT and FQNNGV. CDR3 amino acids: CASSSPRDSLSYEQYF. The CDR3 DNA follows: TGCGCCAGCAGCTCCCCCCGGGACAGCCTCTCCTACGAGCAGTACTTC.

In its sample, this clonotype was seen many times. The CDR3, as DNA: TGCAGTGCTAGCCCCGCCCCCGGGACAGGGCCCGTTCTGAACACTGAAGCTTTCTTT. Amino acid sequence: CSASPAPGTGPVLNTEAFF. The rearrangement links TRBV20-1 to TRBJ1-1; 9 bases agree with TRBD1. CDR1 is DFQATT, CDR2 SNEGSKA, per germline (reference sequence). The CDR3 loop spans 19 amino acids. After removal of 3 bases from V and 0 bases from J, the junction contained 17 bases not matched to a gene.

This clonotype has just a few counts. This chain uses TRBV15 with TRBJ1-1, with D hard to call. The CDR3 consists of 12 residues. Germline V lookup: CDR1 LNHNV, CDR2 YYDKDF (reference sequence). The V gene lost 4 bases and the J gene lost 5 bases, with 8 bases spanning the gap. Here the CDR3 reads CATSTPGTEAFF. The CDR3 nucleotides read TGTGCCACCAGCACCCCGGGGACTGAAGCTTTCTTT.

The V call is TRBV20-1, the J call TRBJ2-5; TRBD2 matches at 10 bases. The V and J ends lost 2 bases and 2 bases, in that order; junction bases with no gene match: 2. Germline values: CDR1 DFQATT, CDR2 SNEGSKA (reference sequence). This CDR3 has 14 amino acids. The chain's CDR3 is CSARLAGEQETQYF. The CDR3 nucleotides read TGCAGTGCTAGACTAGCGGGAGAACAAGAGACCCAGTACTTC.

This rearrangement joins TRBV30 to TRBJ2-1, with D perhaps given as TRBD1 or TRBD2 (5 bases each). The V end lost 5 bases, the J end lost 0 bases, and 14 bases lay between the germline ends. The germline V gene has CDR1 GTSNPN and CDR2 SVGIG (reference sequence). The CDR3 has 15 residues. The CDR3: CAWGRDRSSYNEQFF. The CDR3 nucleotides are TGTGCCTGGGGTCGGGACCGGAGCTCCTACAATGAGCAGTTCTTC.

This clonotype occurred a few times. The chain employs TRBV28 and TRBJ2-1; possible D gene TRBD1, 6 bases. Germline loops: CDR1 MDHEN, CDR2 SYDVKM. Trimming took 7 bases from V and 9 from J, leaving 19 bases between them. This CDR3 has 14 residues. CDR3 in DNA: TGTGCCAGCACTTCACCAACCAGGGGCAGTGAGCAGTTCTTC. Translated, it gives CASTSPTRGSEQFF. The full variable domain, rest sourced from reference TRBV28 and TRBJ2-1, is DVKVTQSSRYLVKRTGEKVFLECVQDMDHENMFWYRQDPGLGLRLIYFSYDVKMKEKGDIPEGYSVSREKKERFSLILESASTNQTSMYLCASTSPTRGSEQFFGPGTRLTVL.

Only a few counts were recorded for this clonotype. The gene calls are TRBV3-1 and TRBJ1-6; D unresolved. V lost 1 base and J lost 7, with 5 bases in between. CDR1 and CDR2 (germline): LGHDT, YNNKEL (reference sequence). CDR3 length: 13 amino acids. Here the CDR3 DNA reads TGTGCCAGCAGCCAAGCCATAAATTCACCCCTCCACTTT. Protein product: CASSQAINSPLHF. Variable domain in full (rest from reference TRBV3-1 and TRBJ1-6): DTAVSQTPKYLVTQMGNDKSIKCEQNLGHDTMYWYKQDSKKFLKIMFSYNNKELIINETVPNRFSPKSPDKAHLNLHINSLELGDSAVYFCASSQAINSPLHFGNGTRLTVT.

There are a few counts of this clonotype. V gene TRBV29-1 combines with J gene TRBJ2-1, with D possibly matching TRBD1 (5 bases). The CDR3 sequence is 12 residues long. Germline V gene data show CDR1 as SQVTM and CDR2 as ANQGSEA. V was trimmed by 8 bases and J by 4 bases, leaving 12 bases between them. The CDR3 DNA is TGCAGCCGACGACAGTTATACAATGAGCAGTTCTTC. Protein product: CSRRQLYNEQFF.

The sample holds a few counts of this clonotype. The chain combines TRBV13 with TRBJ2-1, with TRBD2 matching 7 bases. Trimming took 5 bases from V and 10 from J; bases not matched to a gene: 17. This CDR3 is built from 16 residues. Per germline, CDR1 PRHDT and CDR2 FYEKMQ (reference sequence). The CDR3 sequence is CASSDPLAGRPQEQFF. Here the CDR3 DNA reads TGTGCCAGCAGCGACCCCTTAGCGGGTAGGCCCCAGGAGCAGTTCTTC.

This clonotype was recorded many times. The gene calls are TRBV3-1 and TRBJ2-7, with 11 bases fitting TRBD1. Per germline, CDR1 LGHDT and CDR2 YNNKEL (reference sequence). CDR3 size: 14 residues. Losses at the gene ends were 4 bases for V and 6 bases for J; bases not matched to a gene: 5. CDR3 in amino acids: CASSRTGGNGEQYF. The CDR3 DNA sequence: TGTGCCAGCAGCCGGACAGGGGGCAACGGCGAGCAGTACTTC.

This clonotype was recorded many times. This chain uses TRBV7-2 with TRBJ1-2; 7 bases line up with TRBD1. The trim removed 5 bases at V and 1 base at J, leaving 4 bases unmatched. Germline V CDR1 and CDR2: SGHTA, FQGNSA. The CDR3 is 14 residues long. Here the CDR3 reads CASSRGTVNYGYTF. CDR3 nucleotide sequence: TGTGCCAGCAGCCGAGGGACAGTTAACTATGGCTACACCTTC. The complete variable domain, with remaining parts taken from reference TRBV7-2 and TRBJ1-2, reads GAGVSQSPSNKVTEKGKDVELRCDPISGHTALYWYRQSLGQGLEFLIYFQGNSAPDKSGLPSDRFSAERTGGSVSTLTIQRTQQEDSAVYLCASSRGTVNYGYTFGSGTRLTVV.

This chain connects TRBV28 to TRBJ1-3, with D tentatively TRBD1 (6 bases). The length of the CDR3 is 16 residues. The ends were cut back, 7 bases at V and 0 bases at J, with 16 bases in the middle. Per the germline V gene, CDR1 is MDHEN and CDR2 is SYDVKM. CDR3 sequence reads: CASTGGQYHSGNTIYF. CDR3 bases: TGTGCCAGCACTGGAGGACAGTACCACTCTGGAAACACCATATATTTT. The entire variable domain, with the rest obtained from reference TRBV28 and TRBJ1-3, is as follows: DVKVTQSSRYLVKRTGEKVFLECVQDMDHENMFWYRQDPGLGLRLIYFSYDVKMKEKGDIPEGYSVSREKKERFSLILESASTNQTSMYLCASTGGQYHSGNTIYFGEGSWLTVV.

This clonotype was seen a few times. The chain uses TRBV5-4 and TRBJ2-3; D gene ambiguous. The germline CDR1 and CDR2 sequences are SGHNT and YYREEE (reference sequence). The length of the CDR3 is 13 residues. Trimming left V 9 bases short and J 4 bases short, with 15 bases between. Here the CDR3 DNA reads TGTGCCATCAGGACCCCAGGTGCAGATACGCAGTATTTT. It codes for CAIRTPGADTQYF.